Below, one T cell receptor (beta chain) is given with its context. This clonotype was recorded many times. This clone's antigen is unknown. Base qualities are missing; no much larger clone stands one base away. The germline V gene (reference sequence) yields SEHNR for CDR1 and FQNEAQ for CDR2. The CDR3, from cysteine to phenylalanine, totals 16 residues. CDR3 DNA only is kept here, 48 bases in frame from base 1. Trimming takes 3 bases from V and 2 bases from J, and the germline ends sit 16 bases apart. The sample's treatment or condition, from its label and the paper: allogeneic hematopoietic cell transplantation with graft depleted of TCRalphabeta T cells and CD19 B cells. The transplant recipients were children given TCRalphabeta/CD19-depleted allogeneic hematopoietic cell grafts. The data are from a study of T-cell reconstitution after alpha-beta-depleted transplantation in children (dated by TCRdb to 2016 to 2018). Study-level background: Using TCR repertoire profiling, the study followed T-cell immune reconstitution in a quantitative way in children after TCRalphabeta/CD19-depleted allogeneic hematopoietic cell transplantation.

General findings and caveats noted by the study authors: Apparently early alphabetaT-cell count recovery about two months after transplant reportedly relied on only several hundred rapidly expanded clones derived from non-depleted graft cells. Over subsequent months, a decline in hyperexpanded clone frequencies was noted, and after one year, T-cell counts and TCRbeta diversity were mostly ascribed to newly produced T cells. In some patients, the high TCRbeta diversity seen at day 60 was put down to recipient T cells and intrathymic progenitors that had survived conditioning.

Libraries were prepared through PCR. The sequencing machine was an Illumina HiSeq 2500. To normalize quantification of the TCRbeta repertoire, the TCR libraries were built with molecular barcoding that relied on unique molecular identifiers. TCRdb handled the public reads itself, with Q25 trimming in fastp and clone calling in MiXCR, and kept productive beta chains. A single entry per CDR3 protein holds the most common genes and DNA from its merged rows. Within this sample are approximately 170,000 distinct CDR3 sequences, with around 10% of them counted one time only. The ten largest account for around 14% of the sample.

This TCR came from a boy between 2 and 10 years old with acute myeloid leukemia, due to receive a stem cell transplant. The material sequenced was PBMCs, taken before TCRalphabeta/CD19-depleted stem cell transplant. The chain is made from TRBV7-9 and TRBJ2-5; the D gene is possibly TRBD1, with 6 bases matching. CDR3 loop: CASSFLRTEAQETQYF. The DNA sequence is TGTGCCAGCAGCTTTCTTCGGACAGAAGCTCAAGAGACCCAGTACTTC.